What follows are 16 T cell receptor beta chains derived from one specimen sequenced in a study of identical twins. TCRdb recomputed calls from the 5' RACE reads with MiXCR, one row per CDR3 protein. The sample yields around 650,000 distinct CDR3 sequences, about 7% seen once. The same sample was also studied in work on yellow fever vaccine responses in identical twins.

The material sequenced was PBMCs. These receptors were obtained from a woman aged 18-29 years in good health.

This clonotype was seen only a few times. The chain has TRBV12-3 or TRBV12-4 and TRBJ2-7, with unresolved D. The CDR3 has 13 amino acids. Trimming took off 3 bases at V and 6 bases at J, with 12 bases between the two ends. The CDR3 spells CASSFSSSGEQYF. In nucleotides, the CDR3 is TGTGCCAGCAGTTTTTCCTCTTCGGGCGAGCAGTACTTC.

Many counts were recorded for this clonotype. The genes are TRBV10-1 and TRBJ2-1; D unclear. Germline assignment: CDR1 WNHNN and CDR2 SYGVQD (reference sequence). Between the trimmed V and J ends, which lost 8 bases and 0 bases, there was a span of 8 bases. The CDR3 contains 13 residues. CDR3 region: CASGSASYNEQFF. CDR3 DNA sequence: TGCGCCAGCGGGTCGGCCTCCTACAATGAGCAGTTCTTC.

This clonotype has at least ten counts. The chain combines TRBV5-1 with TRBJ2-5; 7 nucleotides align to TRBD1. CDR1 is SGHRS and CDR2 is YFSETQ in the germline V gene. The J segment lost 5 bases and the V segment lost 4 bases, leaving 20 bases of the junction unmatched. This CDR3 spans 18 amino acids. CDR3 coding DNA: TGCGCCAGCAGCCCCCGGGACAGCTCCTACGAAAAGTGGGAGACCCAGTACTTC. Translating gives CASSPRDSSYEKWETQYF.

This chain links TRBV12-3 or TRBV12-4 with TRBJ2-4; 9 bases line up with TRBD1. CDR3 length: 15 residues. Trimming removed 6 bases from V and 8 bases from J; junction bases left unmatched: 11. CDR3 bases: TGTGCCAGCAGCCCAAGCGGGACAGGGAGGGACATTCAGTACTTC. Translating it yields CASSPSGTGRDIQYF.

The chain joins TRBV19 to TRBJ2-3; 7 bases agree with TRBD2. Trimming cost V 9 bases and J 3 bases; bases outside gene matches: 12. The CDR3 runs to 15 residues. CDR1 is LNHDA, CDR2 SQIVND, per germline (reference sequence). The CDR3 here is CASSPGDSGTDTQYF. Written as DNA, the CDR3 is TGTGCCAGCAGCCCCGGGGATAGCGGGACAGATACGCAGTATTTT.

This clonotype was found many times. J is TRBJ1-2 and V is TRBV9; D gene ambiguous. V dropped 4 bases and J dropped 7 bases, with 14 bases sitting between them. Germline values: CDR1 SGDLS, CDR2 YYNGEE. CDR3 length equals 13 residues. The chain's CDR3 is CASSFGRDTGYTF. CDR3 sequence (DNA): TGTGCCAGCAGCTTCGGACGAGATACTGGCTACACCTTC.

This clonotype appeared many times. The chain is built from TRBV12-3 or TRBV12-4 and TRBJ2-1, with D unresolved. The CDR3 is 16 amino acids. The ends were cut back, 4 bases at V and 7 bases at J, with 20 bases in the middle. Here the CDR3 DNA reads TGTGCCAGCAGTTCCTATCCTAGTAGTCCCGGTAATGAGCAGTTCTTC. Translation gives CASSSYPSSPGNEQFF.

The rearrangement links TRBV20-1 to TRBJ2-3; the match to TRBD2 covers 9 bases. This CDR3 region has 17 residues. The germline CDR1 and CDR2 sequences are DFQATT and SNEGSKA (reference sequence). J was trimmed by 0 bases and V by 1 base; bases with no gene match: 8. The CDR3 coding sequence is TGCAGTGCTAGAGGGGGCGGGGGGGCCGGAAGCACAGATACGCAGTATTTT. Translated, it gives CSARGGGGAGSTDTQYF.

This clonotype has just a few counts. The V and J genes are TRBV20-1 and TRBJ2-1; 7 bases fit TRBD2. CDR1 is DFQATT and CDR2 is SNEGSKA in the germline V gene (reference sequence). Trimming cost V 3 bases and J 0 bases; bases outside gene matches: 8. This CDR3 spans 16 amino acids. The CDR3 reads CSASKIGGSSYNEQFF. CDR3 in DNA: TGCAGTGCTAGTAAGATCGGCGGGAGCTCCTACAATGAGCAGTTCTTC.

This sequence joins TRBV10-3 and TRBJ2-5; D is possibly TRBD2 (5 bases). CDR3 length: 12 residues. In germline, CDR1 is ENHRY, CDR2 SYGVKD. CDR3 DNA sequence: TGTGCTTCGGTCGGGGATGAAGAGACCCAGTACTTC. Translation gives CASVGDEETQYF.

This clonotype was recorded many times. The chain links TRBV5-6 to TRBJ2-7, with a possible D match to TRBD1 (5 bases). Germline CDR1 and CDR2: SGHDT and YYEEEE. V gave up 1 base and J gave up 3 bases, with 11 bases separating them. The CDR3 totals 14 residues. Here the CDR3 reads CASSLRGSGYEQYV. The CDR3 nucleotides read TGTGCCAGCAGCTTGAGGGGATCTGGCTACGAGCAGTACGTC.

This clonotype was picked up a small number of times. The V call is TRBV29-1, the J call TRBJ1-4; 9 nucleotides line up with TRBD1. The CDR3 totals 11 residues. Germline CDR1 SQVTM, CDR2 ANQGSEA. The V gene end was trimmed by 7 bases and the J gene end by 13 bases; junction bases not matched to a gene: 7. The CDR3 nucleotides are TGCAGCGCCGCGGACAGGGGTGTACTGTTTTTT. Translation gives CSAADRGVLFF. Based on the CDR3 plus reference TRBV29-1 and TRBJ1-4, the full variable domain is SAVISQKPSRDICQRGTSLTIQCQVDSQVTMMFWYRQQPGQSLTLIATANQGSEATYESGFVIDKFPISRPNLTFSTLTVSNMSPEDSSIYLCSAADRGVLFFGSGTQLSVL.

This clonotype has a count of ten or more. This chain uses TRBV28 with TRBJ1-1; no definite D call. Germline V gene data show CDR1 as MDHEN and CDR2 as SYDVKM. V was cut by 6 bases and J by 4 bases, with 12 bases left in between. The CDR3 has 13 amino acids. The CDR3 loop reads CASRHPVSTEAFF. The CDR3 nucleotides are TGTGCCAGCAGGCACCCGGTAAGCACTGAAGCTTTCTTT.

This clonotype occurred a few times. The chain recombines TRBV4-1 with TRBJ1-4; 7 nucleotides agree with TRBD1. The ends lost 4 bases at V and 6 bases at J; junction bases unmatched: 11. The CDR3 has 16 amino acids. Germline V gene data show CDR1 as MGHRA and CDR2 as YSYEKL. CDR3 sequence reads: CASSRGTANADEKLFF. The DNA of the CDR3 is TGCGCCAGCAGCCGAGGGACAGCCAATGCGGATGAAAAACTGTTTTTT.

The CDR3 protein is CASSPSIQQGVYNEQFF. The DNA of the CDR3 is TGTGCCAGCTCACCATCGATTCAGCAAGGAGTTTACAATGAGCAGTTCTTC. The V gene is TRBV18, the J gene TRBJ2-1, with D unresolved. V was trimmed by 2 bases and J by 4 bases, leaving 18 bases between them. Per the germline V gene, CDR1 is KGHSH and CDR2 is LQKENI. The CDR3 spans 17 residues. The whole variable domain, remainder taken from reference TRBV18 and TRBJ2-1, is NAGVMQNPRHLVRRRGQEARLRCSPMKGHSHVYWYRQLPEEGLKFMVYLQKENIIDESGMPKERFSAEFPKEGPSILRIQQVVRGDSAAYFCASSPSIQQGVYNEQFFGPGTRLTVL.

This clonotype was recorded at least ten times. This chain joins TRBV7-2 and TRBJ2-7; D is unresolved. This CDR3 spans 15 amino acids. Germline V gives CDR1 SGHTA, CDR2 FQGNSA. Trimming shortened V by 5 bases and J by 1 base, and 15 bases separated the two germline ends. CDR3 DNA sequence: TGTGCCAGCAGCCCGTCCCGTATGGTATCCTACGAGCAGTACTTC. It specifies CASSPSRMVSYEQYF.